Listed here is a single TCR beta chain. Unique molecular identifiers were used to barcode this TCRbeta library. TCRdb itself ran the PCR reads through MiXCR, one entry per CDR3 protein. The sample holds about 500,000 distinct CDR3 sequences, 30% to 35% seen once. The sample belongs to a study of T-cell reconstitution after alpha-beta-depleted transplantation in children. CDR1 SGHNT and CDR2 YYREEE come from the germline V gene (reference sequence). Deletions cut 4 bases from V and 6 bases from J, with 20 bases between. This CDR3 is 16 amino acids long. Material: PBMCs from the stem cell graft donor, obtained from the stem cell graft. The chain combines TRBV5-4 with TRBJ2-1; D is perhaps TRBD1 (6 bases). The receptor comes from a human donor who donated a stem cell graft to a child with aplastic anemia. The CDR3: CASSRGGHQGSNEQFF. The CDR3 bases are TGTGCCAGCAGCCGGGGCGGACACCAGGGGAGCAATGAGCAGTTCTTC.